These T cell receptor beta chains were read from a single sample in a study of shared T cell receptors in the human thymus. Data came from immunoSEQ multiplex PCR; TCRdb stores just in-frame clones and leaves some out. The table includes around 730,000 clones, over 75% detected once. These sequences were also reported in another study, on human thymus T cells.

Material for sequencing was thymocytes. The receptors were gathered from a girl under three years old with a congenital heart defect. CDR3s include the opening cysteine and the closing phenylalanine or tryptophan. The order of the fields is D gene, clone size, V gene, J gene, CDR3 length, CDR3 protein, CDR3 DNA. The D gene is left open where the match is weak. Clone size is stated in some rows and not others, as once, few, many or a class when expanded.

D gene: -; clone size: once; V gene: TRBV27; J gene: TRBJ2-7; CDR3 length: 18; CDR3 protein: CASSLSCGAGTLTYEQYF; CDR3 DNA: TGTGCCAGCAGTTTATCCTGCGGGGCCGGGACGCTTACCTACGAGCAGTACTTC
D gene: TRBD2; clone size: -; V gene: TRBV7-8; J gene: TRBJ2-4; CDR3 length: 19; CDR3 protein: CASSLARRGGHLAKNIQYF; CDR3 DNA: TGTGCCAGCAGCTTAGCGCGGCGGGGGGGACATCTAGCCAAAAACATTCAGTACTTC
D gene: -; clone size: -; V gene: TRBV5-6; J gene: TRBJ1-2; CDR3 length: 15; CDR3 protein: CASSLVRFLTDGYTF; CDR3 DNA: TGTGCCAGCAGCTTGGTACGCTTCCTAACGGATGGCTACACCTTC
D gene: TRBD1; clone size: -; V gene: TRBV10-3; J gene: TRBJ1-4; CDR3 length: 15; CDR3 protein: CAISVHRGLGEKLFF; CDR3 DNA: TGTGCCATCAGTGTCCACAGGGGACTAGGAGAAAAACTGTTTTTT
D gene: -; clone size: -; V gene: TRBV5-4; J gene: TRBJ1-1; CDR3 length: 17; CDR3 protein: CASSVDRYTSLNTEAFF; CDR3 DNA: TGTGCCAGCAGCGTCGACAGGTACACGTCCTTGAACACTGAAGCTTTCTTT
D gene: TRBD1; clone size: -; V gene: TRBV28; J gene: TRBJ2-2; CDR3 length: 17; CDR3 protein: CATASQQGVRNAGELFF; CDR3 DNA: TGTGCCACCGCGTCCCAACAGGGGGTTAGGAACGCCGGGGAGCTGTTTTTT
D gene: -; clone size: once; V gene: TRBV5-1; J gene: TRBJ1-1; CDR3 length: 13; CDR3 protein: CASSSRGGTEAFF; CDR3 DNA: TGCGCCAGCAGCTCGCGGGGGGGCACTGAAGCTTTCTTT
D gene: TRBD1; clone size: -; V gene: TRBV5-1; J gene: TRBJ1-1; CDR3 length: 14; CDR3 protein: CASSYHRGYTEAFF; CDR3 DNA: TGCGCCAGCAGCTACCACAGGGGCTACACTGAAGCTTTCTTT
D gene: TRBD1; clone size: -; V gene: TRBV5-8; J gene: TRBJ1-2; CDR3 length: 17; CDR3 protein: CASSPVPRTGGNYGYTF; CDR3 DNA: TGTGCCAGCAGCCCTGTGCCCCGGACAGGGGGCAACTATGGCTACACCTTC
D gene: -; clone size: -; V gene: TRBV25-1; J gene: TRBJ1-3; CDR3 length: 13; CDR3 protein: CASSRDIGNTIYF; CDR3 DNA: TGTGCCAGCAGCCGGGACATTGGAAACACCATATATTTT
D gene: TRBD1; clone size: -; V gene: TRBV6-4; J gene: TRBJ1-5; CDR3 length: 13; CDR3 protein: CASSRTGGWPQHF; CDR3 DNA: TGTGCCAGCAGTCGGACAGGGGGCTGGCCCCAGCATTTT
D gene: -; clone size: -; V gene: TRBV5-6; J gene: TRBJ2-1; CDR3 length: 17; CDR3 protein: CASSDVPRREHLNEQFF; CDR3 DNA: TGTGCCAGCAGCGATGTACCGAGACGGGAACACCTCAATGAGCAGTTCTTC
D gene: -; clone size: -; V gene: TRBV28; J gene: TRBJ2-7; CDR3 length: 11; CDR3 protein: CASSFFYEQYF; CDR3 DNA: TGTGCCAGCAGTTTCTTCTACGAGCAGTACTTC
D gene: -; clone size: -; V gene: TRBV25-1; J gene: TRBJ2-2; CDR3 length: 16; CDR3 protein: CASSEFPGDHTGELFF; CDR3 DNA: TGTGCCAGCAGTGAATTTCCAGGGGACCACACCGGGGAGCTGTTTTTT
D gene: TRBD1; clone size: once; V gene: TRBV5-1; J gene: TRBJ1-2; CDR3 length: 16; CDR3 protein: CASSHRDRRRNYGYTF; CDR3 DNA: TGCGCCAGCAGCCACCGGGACAGACGTCGAAACTATGGCTACACCTTC
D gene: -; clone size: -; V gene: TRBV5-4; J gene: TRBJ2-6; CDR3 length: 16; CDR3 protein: CASSLGGAGGANVLTF; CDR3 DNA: TGTGCCAGCAGCTTGGGTGGGGCGGGAGGGGCCAACGTCCTGACTTTC
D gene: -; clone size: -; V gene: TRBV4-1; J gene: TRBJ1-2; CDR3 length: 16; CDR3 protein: CASSQAVQVPAYGYTF; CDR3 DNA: TGCGCCAGCAGCCAGGCGGTACAGGTACCAGCCTATGGCTACACCTTC
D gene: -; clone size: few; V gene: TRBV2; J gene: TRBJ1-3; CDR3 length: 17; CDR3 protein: CASSEAAGGHYGNTIYF; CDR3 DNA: TGTGCCAGCAGTGAAGCGGCGGGGGGACATTATGGAAACACCATATATTTT
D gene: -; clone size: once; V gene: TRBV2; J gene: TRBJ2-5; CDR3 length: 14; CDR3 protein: CASSERTVQETQYF; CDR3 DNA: TGTGCCAGCAGTGAAAGGACAGTTCAAGAGACCCAGTACTTC
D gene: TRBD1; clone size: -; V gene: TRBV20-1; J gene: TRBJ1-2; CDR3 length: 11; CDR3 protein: CSGDRGNGYTF; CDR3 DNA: TGCAGCGGGGACAGAGGAAATGGCTACACCTTC
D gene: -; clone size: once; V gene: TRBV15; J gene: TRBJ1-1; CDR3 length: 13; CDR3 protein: CATSRVQHTEAFF; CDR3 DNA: TGTGCCACCAGCAGAGTACAGCACACTGAAGCTTTCTTT
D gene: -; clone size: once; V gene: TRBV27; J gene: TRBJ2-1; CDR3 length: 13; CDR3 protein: CASSLSGANEQFF; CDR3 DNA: TGTGCCAGCAGTTTGTCAGGGGCCAATGAGCAGTTCTTC
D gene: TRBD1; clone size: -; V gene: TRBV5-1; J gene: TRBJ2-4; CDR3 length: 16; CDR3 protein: CASSSLGGGLKNIQYF; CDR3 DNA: TGCGCCAGCAGCTCCCTAGGGGGCGGGCTAAAAAACATTCAGTACTTC
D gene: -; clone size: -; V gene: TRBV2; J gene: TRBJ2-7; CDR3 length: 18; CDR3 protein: CASSAGILHLFFSYEQYF; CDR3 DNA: TGTGCCAGCAGTGCGGGGATTTTGCACCTCTTTTTTTCCTACGAGCAGTACTTC
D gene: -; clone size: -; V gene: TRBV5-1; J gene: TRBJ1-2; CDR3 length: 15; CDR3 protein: CASSFTGFGGYGYTF; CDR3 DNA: TGCGCCAGCAGCTTCACAGGGTTCGGCGGCTATGGCTACACCTTC
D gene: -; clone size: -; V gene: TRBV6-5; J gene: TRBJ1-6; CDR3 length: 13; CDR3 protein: CASSYPLRSPLHF; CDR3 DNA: TGTGCCAGCAGTTACCCGTTGAGGTCACCCCTCCACTTT
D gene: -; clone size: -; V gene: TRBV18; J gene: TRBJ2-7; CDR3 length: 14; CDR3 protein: CASSLLPVTYEQYF; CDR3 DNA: TGTGCCAGCTCACTGCTACCCGTCACCTACGAGCAGTACTTC
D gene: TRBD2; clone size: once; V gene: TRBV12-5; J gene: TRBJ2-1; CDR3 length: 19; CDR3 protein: CASGTSGGKAGEFVNEQFF; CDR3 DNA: TGTGCTAGTGGTACCTCGGGGGGGAAAGCGGGGGAATTTGTAAATGAGCAGTTCTTC
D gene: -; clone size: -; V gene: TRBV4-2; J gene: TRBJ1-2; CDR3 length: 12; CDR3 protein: CASSQGRYGYTF; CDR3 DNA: TGTGCCAGCAGCCAGGGCCGCTATGGCTACACCTTC
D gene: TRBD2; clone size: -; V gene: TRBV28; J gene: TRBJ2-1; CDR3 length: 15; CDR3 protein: CASKIPGLAGNEQFF; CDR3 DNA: TGTGCCAGCAAAATACCGGGACTAGCTGGCAATGAGCAGTTCTTC
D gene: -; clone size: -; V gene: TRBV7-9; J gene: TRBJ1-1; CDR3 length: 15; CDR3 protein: CASSLLREHHTEAFF; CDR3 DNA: TGTGCCAGCAGCTTACTCCGGGAACATCACACTGAAGCTTTCTTT
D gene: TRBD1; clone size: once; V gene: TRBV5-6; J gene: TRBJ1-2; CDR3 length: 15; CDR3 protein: CASSWGDRATYGYTF; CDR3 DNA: TGTGCCAGCAGCTGGGGGGACAGGGCCACGTATGGCTACACCTTC
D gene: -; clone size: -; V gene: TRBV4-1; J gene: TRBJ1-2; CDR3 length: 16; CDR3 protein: CASSQDNSQPNYGYTF; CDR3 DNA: TGCGCCAGCAGCCAAGATAATAGTCAACCCAACTATGGCTACACCTTC
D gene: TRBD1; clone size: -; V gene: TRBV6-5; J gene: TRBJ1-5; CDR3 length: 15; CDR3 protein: CASRRGQGAYQPQHF; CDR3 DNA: TGTGCCAGTAGAAGAGGACAGGGGGCTTACCAGCCCCAGCATTTT
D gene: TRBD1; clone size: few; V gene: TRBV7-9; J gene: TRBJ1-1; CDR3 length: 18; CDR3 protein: CASSLECHRGNSFTEAFF; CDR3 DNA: TGTGCCAGCAGCTTAGAGTGTCACAGGGGGAACTCCTTCACTGAAGCTTTCTTT